These 2 T cell receptor beta chains were all obtained from the same sample, sequenced in a study of blood T cell repertoires in COVID-19 (dated by TCRdb to about 2020). The method was the immunoSEQ multiplex PCR assay. TCRdb re-hosts the immuneACCESS table, in-frame sequences only. Its copies lack some clones; in the studies checked, an unresolved V gene accounts for under half of them, and the cause for the rest is not known. This sample gives approximately 65,000 clones in total; over 60% of them show up just once. The top ten hold approximately 23% of the sample. What was sequenced was peripheral blood. The receptors originated from a human donor in a cohort sampled during active COVID-19.

V usage is TRBV7-2 and J usage is TRBJ1-1; possibly TRBD1 for D (6 bases). With 1 base removed from V and 2 bases from J, the gap between germline ends came to 8 bases. CDR1 is SGHTA and CDR2 is FQGNSA in the germline V gene. The CDR3 loop spans 14 amino acids. The CDR3 DNA follows: TGTGCCAGCAGCTTAGAAGGGGGTAACACTGAAGCTTTCTTT. Protein: CASSLEGGNTEAFF.

The chain employs TRBV25-1 and TRBJ2-1; possible D gene TRBD2, 6 bases. Trimming removed 3 bases from V and 6 bases from J, with 12 bases in between. Looked up from germline, CDR1 is MGHDK and CDR2 is SYGVNS. The CDR3 totals 14 residues. The CDR3 DNA sequence: TGTGCCAGCAGTGATTTGCTGGGGGGCAATGAGCAGTTCTTC. Translated, it gives CASSDLLGGNEQFF. The full variable domain, rest sourced from reference TRBV25-1 and TRBJ2-1, is EADIYQTPRYLVIGTGKKITLECSQTMGHDKMYWYQQDPGMELHLIHYSYGVNSTEKGDLSSESTVSRIRTEHFPLTLESARPSHTSQYLCASSDLLGGNEQFFGPGTRLTVL.